The 15 T cell receptor beta chains below come from one sample, sequenced in a study of shared clonotypes between healthy human individuals. TCRdb's copy holds only in-frame clones and misses some; the assay was immunoSEQ multiplex PCR. Of around 690,000 clones in the sample, less than 95% are singletons; the top ten hold 34%. Material: memory CD8+ T cells from PBMCs. The subset is: CD45RO+ cells pooled with CCR7-negative TemRA cells. These receptors came from a man aged 18 to 29 in good health. Some clones in this sample may be carry-over from other donors' samples.

The V and J genes are TRBV10-3 and TRBJ2-1; 8 positions match TRBD2. V shed 2 bases, J shed 0 bases, and the junction held 0 bases outside the gene matches. The CDR3 totals 15 residues. The germline CDR1 and CDR2 sequences are ENHRY and SYGVKD. For the CDR3, the DNA is TGTGCCATCAGTGAGCGGGAGGGCTCCTACAATGAGCAGTTCTTC. Translated, it gives CAISEREGSYNEQFF.

The chain employs TRBV2 and TRBJ2-7; TRBD1 matches 10 bases. V dropped 6 bases and J dropped 5; count of bases not matched to a gene: 13. This CDR3 has 16 amino acids. CDR1 is SNHLY and CDR2 is FYNNEI in the germline V gene. CDR3 sequence reads: CASSIFSGQGRHEQYF. The CDR3 region has the DNA TGTGCCAGCAGCATTTTTTCGGGACAGGGGAGGCACGAGCAGTACTTC. Together with reference TRBV2 and TRBJ2-7, the CDR3 gives the full variable domain: EPEVTQTPSHQVTQMGQEVILRCVPISNHLYFYWYRQILGQKVEFLVSFYNNEISEKSEIFDDQFSVERPDGSNFTLKIRSTKLEDSAMYFCASSIFSGQGRHEQYFGPGTRLTVT.

V gene TRBV5-4 combines with J gene TRBJ1-1; TRBD1 aligns across 7 bases. Germline loops: CDR1 SGHNT, CDR2 YYREEE (reference sequence). J lost 8 bases, V lost 5 bases, and 12 bases had no gene match. The CDR3 covers 14 residues. In DNA, the CDR3 is TGTGCCAGCAGTTCAGGGGGAGTCAGGGAGGAAGCTTTCTTT. Translated, it gives CASSSGGVREEAFF.

The chain couples TRBV9 to TRBJ1-1; 7 bases are shared with TRBD1. In germline, CDR1 is SGDLS, CDR2 YYNGEE. This CDR3 has 16 amino acids. V lost 3 bases, J lost 1 base, and 9 bases stayed unmatched. The CDR3 here is CASSDSSRTGNTEAFF. The CDR3 bases are TGTGCCAGCAGCGACTCTTCGAGGACAGGGAACACTGAAGCTTTCTTT.

This clone was counted only a few times. Other DNA sequences in this specimen translate into the identical CDR3. The rearrangement links TRBV28 to TRBJ2-7; D is perhaps TRBD1 (5 bases). Germline V lookup: CDR1 MDHEN, CDR2 SYDVKM. V lost 3 bases, J lost 3 bases, and 6 bases lay in between. The CDR3 is 12 residues long. The chain's CDR3 is CASSFDSYEQYF. CDR3 sequence (DNA): TGTGCCAGCAGTTTCGACAGCTACGAGCAGTACTTC.

This clone was counted a few times. The chain has TRBV11-2 and TRBJ1-2; 7 bases align to TRBD1. Germline CDR1 is SGHAT and CDR2 is FQNNGV. V lost 7 bases, J lost 5 bases, and 4 bases stayed unmatched. The CDR3 covers 12 residues. The CDR3 region is CASTKQGYGYTF. Here the CDR3 DNA reads TGTGCCAGCACAAAACAGGGGTATGGCTACACCTTC.

The chain combines TRBV15 with TRBJ1-1, with 11 positions matching TRBD1. J gave up 4 bases and V 3 bases, and 1 base lay outside the gene matches. Germline assignment: CDR1 LNHNV and CDR2 YYDKDF (reference sequence). CDR3 length equals 14 residues. In nucleotides, the CDR3 is TGTGCCACCAGCAGGGGGACAGGGGGCACTGAAGCTTTCTTT. It yields the protein CATSRGTGGTEAFF.

This clone was counted only a few times. V gene TRBV9 combines with J gene TRBJ2-2; D unresolved. CDR3 length: 12 amino acids. Trimming left V 5 bases short and J 8 bases short, with 10 bases between. Germline V gives CDR1 SGDLS, CDR2 YYNGEE. The CDR3 nucleotides are TGTGCCAGCAGTCTCGTAACTGGGGAGCTGTTTTTT. It codes for CASSLVTGELFF.

Concerning this clone: The sample holds other DNA sequences that translate to the same CDR3. The chain is built from TRBV27 and TRBJ2-1; 7 bases agree with TRBD1. The CDR3 runs 15 residues. V was pared by 2 bases and J by 1 base, with 2 bases of the junction left unmatched. Germline lookup yields CDR1 MNHEY and CDR2 SMNVEV (reference sequence). The CDR3 sequence: CASSLRTGSYNEQFF. The CDR3 DNA sequence: TGTGCCAGCAGTTTACGGACAGGTTCCTACAATGAGCAGTTCTTC.

This chain uses TRBV28 with TRBJ2-7; D not resolved. The CDR3 spans 13 residues. The V and J ends lost 1 base and 2 bases respectively, with 6 bases between them. The germline V gene has CDR1 MDHEN and CDR2 SYDVKM. The CDR3 nucleotides are TGTGCCAGCAGTTTATACTCAGCCTACGAGCAGTACTTC. It codes for CASSLYSAYEQYF.

The gene calls are TRBV6-5 and TRBJ1-1; possibly TRBD1 for D (5 bases). The V end was cut by 0 bases, the J end by 7 bases, with 12 bases between. Germline V gene data show CDR1 as MNHEY and CDR2 as SVGAGI. CDR3 length: 14 residues. Here the CDR3 reads CASSYSGRVNEAFF. CDR3 DNA: TGTGCCAGCAGTTACTCCGGCAGGGTGAATGAAGCTTTCTTT.

The chain carries TRBV27 and TRBJ1-3, with 7 bases matching TRBD1. The junction had 8 bases not matched to a gene; V was cut back by 5 bases and J by 4 bases. Germline V gene sequence: CDR1 MNHEY, CDR2 SMNVEV (reference sequence). This CDR3 region has 15 residues. CDR3 in DNA: TGTGCCAGCAGTACAACAGGGGCTCTAGGAAACACCATATATTTT. Its translation: CASSTTGALGNTIYF.

The CDR3 DNA reads TGTGCCAGCAGTGCGGGACAAACACCCTACGAGCAGTACTTC. Protein sequence: CASSAGQTPYEQYF. This sequence joins TRBV27 and TRBJ2-7; D may match TRBD1 or TRBD2 (6 bases each). Germline CDR1 and CDR2: MNHEY and SMNVEV (reference sequence). V shed 5 bases and J shed 2 bases, with 13 bases lying between them. The CDR3 covers 14 residues.

The chain recombines TRBV28 with TRBJ2-7; D is ambiguous. The CDR3 is 14 amino acids. Looked up from germline, CDR1 is MDHEN and CDR2 is SYDVKM. Deletions cut 6 bases from V and 2 bases from J, with 14 bases between. CDR3 nucleotide sequence: TGTGCCAGCAGCTTTTACGGAGAAGCCTACGAGCAGTACTTC. Translated, it gives CASSFYGEAYEQYF.

This rearrangement joins TRBV5-8 to TRBJ2-1, with 7 bases identical to TRBD1. The V and J ends lost 4 bases and 12 bases, in that order; junction bases with no gene match: 7. The CDR3 consists of 12 residues. Germline V gene data show CDR1 as SGHTS and CDR2 as YDEGEE. The CDR3 bases are TGTGCCAGCAGCATTGGACAGGTCTGGCAGTTCTTC. Amino acid sequence: CASSIGQVWQFF.